The T cell receptor beta chain under discussion was sequenced for a study of cytomegalovirus exposure and HLA in healthy donors. General study results and limits: Near-uniform donor sequencing depth was presumed by presence/absence analyses.

Germline V gene sequence: CDR1 MNHNS, CDR2 SASEGT. The CDR3 covers 13 residues. Trimming removed 5 bases at V and 6 bases at J, with 11 bases between. Vbeta (60) and Jbeta (13) primers were used in the PCR. Some clones are missing from TCRdb's copy, which holds only in-frame ones; the method was immunoSEQ multiplex PCR. Altogether 130,000 to 150,000 clones are present, around 78% being singletons, with the ten largest covering 2% to 3%. Remarks on this clone: The antigen remains unidentified.

The chain is built from TRBV6-1 and TRBJ1-5, with D unclear. This TCR was sampled from a woman between 18 and 29 years old in good health and CMV-seropositive. The sample taken for sequencing was PBMCs. CDR3 region: CASSNSGGQPQHF. The CDR3 nucleotides are TGTGCCAGCAGTAACAGCGGCGGTCAGCCCCAGCATTTT.